This TCR beta chain was sequenced in a study of OX40 agonist ivuxolimab in advanced cancers. Study-level background: Ivuxolimab, which targeted the costimulatory receptor OX40 (CD134), was an agonistic, fully human IgG2 monoclonal antibody. Intravenous ivuxolimab was administered to patients every 2 weeks at six dose levels: 0.01, 0.1, 0.3, 1.5, 3 and 10 mg/kg. Of the roughly 52 patients in dose escalation, about 19 had hepatocellular carcinoma, roughly 15 had melanoma, 9 had renal cell carcinoma and 9 had head and neck cancer. In the dose-escalation cohort, more than 75% of patients were male, and the mean age was around 60 years, with a range of about 23 to 80. Patients were allowed to have had prior anti-PD-1, anti-PD-L1 or anti-CTLA-4 therapy, and approximately 40% of the dose-escalation patients had been treated with checkpoint inhibitors. Partial responses were achieved by three dose-escalation patients, of whom one had hepatocellular carcinoma and two had cutaneous melanoma. Peripheral TCRbeta sequencing aimed to test whether ivuxolimab altered TCR sequence diversity and caused clonal T-cell expansion. The paper covers the monotherapy dose-escalation part of the phase I ivuxolimab trial, which included N ≈ 50 patients. What the authors observed across the whole study: Low levels of normalized T-cell clonal expansion were also seen in some nonresponding patients. In the 0.1-3.0 mg/kg groups, partial responders were among the patients with the lowest normalized peripheral clonal expansion, particularly in CD8+ T cells. At doses of 0.1 to 3.0 mg/kg, clonal expansion of both CD4+ and CD8+ T cells in blood was seen between baseline and week 6. After ivuxolimab, more expanded clones were found on average in CD8+ T cells than in CD4+ T cells. Which antigens the clonally expanded peripheral T cells were specific for was not determined.

Points on this clone: Its antigen target is currently unknown. No base quality information exists; no much larger clone differs at one position.

For sequencing of the TCRbeta CDR3 region, genomic DNA was extracted from the sorted cells. TCRbeta CDR3 regions were sequenced using the immunoSEQ Assay. TCRdb obtained this table from immuneACCESS and retained in-frame rearrangements with V and J assigned. These tables miss some clones; where compared with another copy, unresolved V genes account for less than half of the shortfall, and the remainder is unexplained. The sample yields approximately 30,000 clones; roughly 83% were counted once. Roughly a fifth of the sample rests with the top ten. The V end gives up 3 bases and the J end 3 bases, leaving 17 bases in the junction not matched to a gene. As encoded in the germline V gene, CDR1 is SGHRS while CDR2 is YFSETQ. The CDR3 covers 20 residues, taking in both the cysteine and the phenylalanine. Only the CDR3 part of the read is kept: 60 bases, read in frame from the first base. The trial excluded patients who had a history of autoimmune disease or who were on systemic immunosuppression. Peripheral blood for TCR sequencing was drawn from every dose cohort at baseline, at cycle 4 day 1 and at cycle 7 day 1. The samples were drawn from a first-in-human, open-label, multicenter phase I dose-escalation trial of ivuxolimab. Adults with locally advanced or metastatic head and neck squamous cell, hepatocellular, melanoma or renal cell carcinoma were enrolled in the trial. Before TCR sequencing, CD4+ and CD8+ T cells were separately sorted from peripheral blood.

This sequence was found in an adult with an advanced solid tumor such as melanoma, head and neck, liver or kidney cancer. This specimen consisted of CD4+ or CD8+ T cells sorted from blood, obtained in a trial of the OX40 agonist ivuxolimab. The chain joins TRBV5-1 to TRBJ2-1, with 11 junctional bases fitting TRBD2. For the CDR3, the sequence is CASSSMDPSGGPFLYNEQFF. The nucleotide sequence reads TGCGCCAGCAGCTCCATGGATCCTAGCGGGGGGCCCTTCCTCTACAATGAGCAGTTCTTC. Here the CDR3 is joined to the reference TRBV5-1 and TRBJ2-1 genes, and the full variable domain is: KAGVTQTPRYLIKTRGQQVTLSCSPISGHRSVSWYQQTPGQGLQFLFEYFSETQRNKGNFPGRFSGRQFSNSRSEMNVSTLELGDSALYLCASSSMDPSGGPFLYNEQFFGPGTRLTVL.